This T cell receptor (beta chain) was identified during a study of response to subunit inactivated influenza vaccine. TCRdb reprocessed the RT-PCR reads with MiXCR, giving one entry per CDR3 protein. This sample yields about 540,000 distinct CDR3 sequences, of which around a quarter are seen a single time; about 2.8% belongs to the top ten. Losses at the gene ends were 4 bases for V and 3 bases for J; bases not matched to a gene: 12. This CDR3 has 20 amino acids. CDR1 SGHDN and CDR2 FVKESK come from the germline V gene. The same sample was also used in a study of T cells expressing NK-cell markers. From that second work: Making the TCR beta cDNA relied on 5'RACE template switching with UMIs. These clonotypes additionally ranked first within the CD3+CD56-NKG2C+ fraction of several donors.

The rearrangement links TRBV14 to TRBJ2-2; 15 bases match TRBD2. The TCR comes from a man aged 50 to 60 who received an inactivated influenza vaccine. This material consisted of CD4+ T cells sorted from PBMCs, taken roughly 12 days after vaccination. DNA of the CDR3: TGTGCCAGCAGCCCGGCCCGAGGGACTAGCGGGGGGCCCCACACCGGGGAGCTGTTTTTT. Translation gives CASSPARGTSGGPHTGELFF.